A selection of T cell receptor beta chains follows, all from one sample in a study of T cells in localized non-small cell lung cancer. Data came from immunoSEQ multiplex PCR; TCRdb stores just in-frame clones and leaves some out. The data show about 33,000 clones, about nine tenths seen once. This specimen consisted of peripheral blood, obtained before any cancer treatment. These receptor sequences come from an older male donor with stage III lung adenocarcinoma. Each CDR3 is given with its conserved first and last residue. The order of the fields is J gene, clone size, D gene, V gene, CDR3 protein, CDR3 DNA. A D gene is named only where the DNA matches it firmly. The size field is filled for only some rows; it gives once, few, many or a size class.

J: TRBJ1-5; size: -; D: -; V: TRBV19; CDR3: CASSVGGISNQPQHF; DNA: TGTGCCAGTAGTGTAGGGGGGATTAGCAATCAGCCCCAGCATTTT
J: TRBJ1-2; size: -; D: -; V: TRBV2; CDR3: CASSDRGKGYTF; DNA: TGTGCCAGCAGTGACAGGGGAAAAGGCTACACCTTC
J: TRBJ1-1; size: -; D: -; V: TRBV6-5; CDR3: CASSYSGSGRMTEAFF; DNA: TGTGCCAGCAGTTACTCAGGGTCGGGAAGAATGACTGAAGCTTTCTTT
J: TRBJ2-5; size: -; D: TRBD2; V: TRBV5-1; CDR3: CASSLDIGGGETQYF; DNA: TGCGCCAGCAGCTTGGATATCGGCGGGGGGGAGACCCAGTACTTC
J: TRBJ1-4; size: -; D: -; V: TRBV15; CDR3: CATSSGIGLGSQDEKLFF; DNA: TGTGCCACCAGCAGCGGCATTGGTCTTGGGAGCCAGGATGAAAAACTGTTTTTT
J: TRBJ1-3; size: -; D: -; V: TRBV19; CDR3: CASSIGPGNTIYF; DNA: TGTGCCAGTAGTATAGGACCTGGAAACACCATATATTTT
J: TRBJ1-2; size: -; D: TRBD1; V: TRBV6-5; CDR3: CASRGRGPRGYTF; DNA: TGTGCCAGCAGGGGCAGGGGGCCCCGTGGCTACACCTTC
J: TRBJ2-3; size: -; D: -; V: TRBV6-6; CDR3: CASTSPSGVTQYF; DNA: TGTGCCAGCACCTCTCCATCGGGAGTTACGCAGTATTTT
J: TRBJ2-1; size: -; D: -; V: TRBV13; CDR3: CASSFTSNEQFF; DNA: TGTGCCAGCAGCTTCACATCCAATGAGCAGTTCTTC
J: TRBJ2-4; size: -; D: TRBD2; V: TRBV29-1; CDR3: CSVVTSGGPKNIQYF; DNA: TGCAGCGTTGTAACTAGCGGGGGGCCGAAAAACATTCAGTACTTC
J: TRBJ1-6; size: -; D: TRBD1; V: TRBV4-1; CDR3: CASSPRQGGSPLHF; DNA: TGCGCCAGCAGCCCAAGACAGGGAGGGTCACCCCTCCACTTT
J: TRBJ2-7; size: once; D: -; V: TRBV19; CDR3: CASSPTQGAEIYEQYF; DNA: TGTGCCAGTAGTCCCACCCAGGGAGCGGAGATTTACGAGCAGTACTTC
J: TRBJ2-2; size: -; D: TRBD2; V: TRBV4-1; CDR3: CASSQEGLSNTGELFF; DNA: TGCGCCAGCAGCCAAGAGGGACTAAGTAACACCGGGGAGCTGTTTTTT
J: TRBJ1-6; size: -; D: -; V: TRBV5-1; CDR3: CASSSTNSNSPLHF; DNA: TGCGCCAGCAGCTCAACAAATAGCAATTCACCCCTCCACTTT
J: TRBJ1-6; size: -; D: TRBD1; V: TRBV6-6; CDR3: CASSFRDRPSPLHF; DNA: TGTGCCAGCAGTTTCCGGGACAGGCCCTCACCCCTCCACTTT
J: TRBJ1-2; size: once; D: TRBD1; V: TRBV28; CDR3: CASTFGGAGGSGYTF; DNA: TGTGCCAGTACGTTTGGAGGGGCAGGGGGAAGTGGCTACACCTTC
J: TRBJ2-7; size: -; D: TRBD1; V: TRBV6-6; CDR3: CASTTGQTFAYEQYF; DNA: TGTGCCAGCACTACGGGACAGACCTTTGCCTACGAGCAGTACTTC
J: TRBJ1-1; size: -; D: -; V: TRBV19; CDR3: CASSIEHGRGDTEAFF; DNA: TGTGCCAGTAGTATAGAACATGGGCGGGGGGACACTGAAGCTTTCTTT